The 25 T cell receptor beta chains below were found in one sample sequenced in a study. TRBV12-4/TRBJ1-2 clonotypes were amplified with adaptor-ligated barcode primers. TCRdb itself ran the multiplex PCR reads through MiXCR, one entry per CDR3 protein. The sample lists some 900 distinct CDR3 sequences; less than 20% were seen once. The sorted Tregs were CD4+CD25+CD127-/low cells. The sample comprised Tregs sorted from blood. Receptors were obtained from a female donor with breast cancer.

By share of the sample, this clonotype is medium-sized (0.01 to 0.1%). V usage is TRBV12-3 or TRBV12-4 and J usage is TRBJ1-2; D perhaps matches TRBD1 (6 bases). The V end lost 5 bases, the J end lost 8 bases, and 15 bases lay between the germline ends. This CDR3 is 13 amino acids long. In DNA form, the CDR3 reads TGTGCCAGCAGTGCAGGGGCCGCTAGGGGCTACACCTTC. This encodes CASSAGAARGYTF.

This clonotype is medium-sized (0.01 to 0.1%) within its sample. The genes are TRBV12-3 or TRBV12-4 and TRBJ1-2, with a weak D call TRBD1 (5 bases). The CDR3 extends over 14 amino acids. V was pared by 7 bases and J by 8 bases, with 20 bases between. DNA of the CDR3: TGTGCCAGCAACAACCAGGCTATTGGGGACGGCTACACCTTC. This translates into CASNNQAIGDGYTF.

This clonotype was found a few times. V and J are TRBV12-3 or TRBV12-4 and TRBJ1-2; possible D gene TRBD1, 5 bases. This CDR3 spans 12 amino acids. V lost 0 bases and J 7 bases, leaving 6 bases between the germline ends. Here the CDR3 DNA reads TGTGCCAGCAGTTTAGCGGGACTTGGCTACACCTTC. Amino acid sequence: CASSLAGLGYTF.

This clonotype is classed as medium-sized. V gene TRBV12-3 or TRBV12-4 combines with J gene TRBJ1-2; D gene uncertain. V lost 6 bases to trimming and J lost 6 bases, with 14 bases between them. This CDR3 has 13 residues. The CDR3 here is CASSYTRSHGYTF. In nucleotides, the CDR3 is TGTGCCAGCAGCTACACTCGCAGTCATGGCTACACCTTC.

The chain couples TRBV12-3 or TRBV12-4 to TRBJ1-2; 7 bases agree with TRBD1. With 6 bases clipped from V and 9 bases from J, the junction kept 4 bases outside the gene matches. This CDR3 is built from 11 residues. CDR3 coding DNA: TGTGCCAGCAGCGGACAGGTGAGCTACACCTTC. As protein: CASSGQVSYTF.

This clonotype is medium-sized. This chain uses TRBV12-3 or TRBV12-4 with TRBJ1-2; D gene ambiguous. The CDR3 totals 14 residues. Trimming shortened V by 2 bases and J by 0 bases, and 7 bases separated the two germline ends. CDR3 nucleotide sequence: TGTGCCAGCAGTTTATTGGGAGCTAACTATGGCTACACCTTC. It encodes CASSLLGANYGYTF.

By share, this clonotype counts as medium-sized (0.01 to 0.1%). V gene TRBV12-3 or TRBV12-4 combines with J gene TRBJ1-2, with a weak D call TRBD1 (6 bases). V was trimmed by 6 bases and J by 2 bases, leaving 7 bases between them. The CDR3 contains 12 residues. This CDR3 is CASSGQNYGYTF. The CDR3 bases are TGTGCCAGCAGCGGACAGAACTATGGCTACACCTTC.

By share, this clonotype counts as large. The rearrangement links TRBV12-3 or TRBV12-4 to TRBJ1-2; TRBD1 matches 10 bases. V shed 2 bases and J 2 bases; nucleotides not matched to a gene: 5. The CDR3 runs to 16 residues. The CDR3 DNA follows: TGTGCCAGCAGTTTAAGTGGGACAGGGGACAACTATGGCTACACCTTC. Translating gives CASSLSGTGDNYGYTF.

In its sample, this clonotype is large. The chain's CDR3 is CASGLREDGYTF. The DNA for the CDR3 is TGTGCTAGTGGTTTGAGGGAGGATGGCTACACCTTC. This sequence joins TRBV12-5 and TRBJ1-2; D gene uncertain. Germline V gene lookup returns CDR1 LGHNT and CDR2 FRNRAP. The CDR3 totals 12 residues. Trimming cost V 2 bases and J 6 bases, with 7 bases left between them.

By sample fraction, this clonotype is medium-sized. The junction and the germline gene differ at one end; a read error may be behind it. This chain connects TRBV12-3 or TRBV12-4 to TRBJ1-2, with D possibly being TRBD1 (5 bases). This CDR3 comprises 13 residues. CDR3 bases: TGTGCCAGCAGCCCCTCCAGGGACGGTTTAAGAGCCTTC. It translates to CASSPSRDGLRAF.

This clonotype is deemed medium-sized. V and J are TRBV12-3 or TRBV12-4 and TRBJ1-2; D uncertain. Between the trimmed V and J ends, which lost 5 bases and 0 bases, there was a span of 13 bases. The CDR3 contains 15 residues. The CDR3 here is CASSRNSGANYGYTF. The CDR3 region has the DNA TGTGCCAGCAGTAGGAATTCCGGGGCTAACTATGGCTACACCTTC.

This clonotype rates as large (0.1 to 1%). The chain joins TRBV12-3 or TRBV12-4 to TRBJ1-2, with D tentatively TRBD1 (5 bases). V lost 8 bases and J lost 4, with 11 bases in between. This CDR3 is built from 12 residues. CDR3 coding DNA: TGTGCCAGCGGGGCAGGTGGCTATGGCTACACCTTC. Translating it yields CASGAGGYGYTF.

This clonotype is medium-sized. The J gene is TRBJ1-2, the V gene TRBV12-3 or TRBV12-4, with D possibly TRBD1 on 6 matching bases. Trimming removed 5 bases from V and 5 bases from J, with 18 bases in between. CDR3 length: 15 amino acids. CDR3 loop: CASSKRQPQGYGYTF. For the CDR3, the DNA is TGTGCCAGCAGTAAACGACAACCCCAGGGGTATGGCTACACCTTC.

This clonotype has more than one count but fewer than ten. The chain recombines TRBV12-3 or TRBV12-4 with TRBJ1-2; 8 bases agree with TRBD1. The CDR3 has 14 amino acids. The J segment lost 7 bases and the V segment lost 3 bases, leaving 7 bases of the junction unmatched. The CDR3 protein is CASSLAGTGSGYTF. The CDR3, as DNA: TGTGCCAGCAGTTTGGCCGGGACAGGCAGTGGCTACACCTTC.

By share of the sample, this clonotype is medium-sized. As DNA, the CDR3 is TGTGCCAGCAGTCCCAGTGCTAACTATGGCTACACCTTC. Its translation: CASSPSANYGYTF. The J gene is TRBJ1-2, the V gene TRBV12-3 or TRBV12-4, with D uncertain. The V and J ends lost 5 bases and 0 bases respectively, with 7 bases between them. The CDR3 length is 13 residues.

By sample share, this clonotype is medium-sized (0.01 to 0.1%). The chain carries TRBV12-3 or TRBV12-4 and TRBJ1-2, with 7 bases fitting TRBD1. CDR3 length: 13 amino acids. V shed 5 bases and J 8 bases; nucleotides not matched to a gene: 8. CDR3 nucleotides: TGTGCCAGCAGTCTTACAGGGGAATGGGGCTACACCTTC. Translating gives CASSLTGEWGYTF.

A remark on this clonotype: One end of the junction fails to match germline, which may point to a read error. This chain links TRBV12-3 or TRBV12-4 with TRBJ1-2; TRBD1 agrees at 10 bases. This CDR3 region has 16 residues. The CDR3: CTSSYAGTGARYGYTF. The DNA of the CDR3 is TGTACCAGCAGTTACGCCGGGACAGGGGCAAGATATGGCTACACCTTC.

This chain links TRBV12-3 or TRBV12-4 with TRBJ1-2, with a weak D call TRBD1 (5 bases). The CDR3 contains 15 residues. Trimming pared 6 bases from V and 4 bases from J, leaving 18 bases between. DNA for the CDR3: TGTGCCAGCAGCCCCGGGGCAGGGTACAGCTATGGCTACACCTTC. Translated: CASSPGAGYSYGYTF.

By proportion, this clonotype is medium-sized. The chain uses TRBV12-3 or TRBV12-4 and TRBJ1-2; D uncertain. V lost 4 bases, J lost 8 bases, and 8 bases lay in between. The CDR3 covers 11 residues. CDR3 nucleotides: TGTGCCAGCAGTTGGGGTAGGGGCTACACCTTC. Amino acid sequence: CASSWGRGYTF.

About this clonotype: Given a much more abundant clone one base away, this may be a read error. This chain connects TRBV12-3 or TRBV12-4 to TRBJ1-2; D ambiguous. Deletions cut 6 bases from V and 9 bases from J, with 14 bases between. The CDR3 sequence is 12 residues long. The CDR3 region has the DNA TGTGCCAGCAGCAGCGGGGTTACCAGCTACACCTTC. Translating it yields CASSSGVTSYTF.

By frequency in the sample, this clonotype is medium-sized. This chain connects TRBV12-3 or TRBV12-4 to TRBJ1-2; unclear D gene. This CDR3 has 13 residues. Between the trimmed V and J ends, which lost 2 bases and 0 bases, there was a span of 4 bases. CDR3 protein: CASSLNANYGYTF. The CDR3 DNA is TGTGCCAGCAGTTTAAACGCTAACTATGGCTACACCTTC.

Within the sample, this clonotype is large. CDR3 in DNA: TGTGCCAGCAGTTTAGCCAATGGCTACACCTTC. Translating it yields CASSLANGYTF. This chain uses TRBV12-3 or TRBV12-4 with TRBJ1-2, with no clear D. The CDR3 is made up of 11 amino acids. V lost 0 bases and J lost 6, with 2 bases in between.

By frequency in the sample, this clonotype is medium-sized. This chain connects TRBV12-3 or TRBV12-4 to TRBJ1-2, with 7 bases aligning to TRBD1. The junction had 8 bases not matched to a gene; V was cut back by 8 bases and J by 5 bases. This CDR3 comprises 13 residues. For the CDR3, the DNA is TGTGCCAGCTCCAGGGGACAGTCTTATGGCTACACCTTC. Its protein product is CASSRGQSYGYTF.

This clonotype ranks as large (0.1 to 1%). The gene calls are TRBV12-3 or TRBV12-4 and TRBJ1-2, with unresolved D. This CDR3 comprises 14 residues. V gave up 7 bases and J gave up 5 bases, with 17 bases separating them. The CDR3 loop is CASMITGYQYGYTF. The CDR3 DNA reads TGTGCCAGCATGATTACGGGTTATCAGTATGGCTACACCTTC.

By frequency in the sample, this clonotype is large. The J gene is TRBJ1-2, the V gene TRBV12-3 or TRBV12-4; TRBD1 aligns across 7 bases. CDR3 length equals 12 residues. With 5 bases clipped from V and 9 bases from J, the junction kept 6 bases outside the gene matches. CDR3 DNA: TGTGCCAGCAGTCCCAAGACAGGGAGCTACACCTTC. Its protein product is CASSPKTGSYTF.